This T cell receptor (beta chain) stems from a study of CXCR3-negative and CXCR3-positive naive CD8 T cells (dated by TCRdb to the late 2010s). Background for the entire study: In total, approximately 140 million TRB reads were obtained, or roughly 1.5 +/- 0.3 million reads per library. The diversity and physicochemical repertoire analyses included under 12 donors pooled from two independent experiments. For the TRBV-TRBJ cluster analysis, the naive subsets came from 5 or 6 donors, while the memory cells came from 3 donors.

Beyond this particular receptor, the publication reports: Comparably high repertoire diversity was found in both naive subsets, whereas much lower repertoire diversity was found in memory CD8+ T cells. Because surface CD5, which is linked to self-reactivity in mice, was comparable between the naive subsets, TCR interaction strength was also inferred from the physicochemical properties of TRB CDR3s. Because CXCR3 expression was partially decreased after cryopreservation, freshly isolated PBMCs were used for most assays. TRB CDR3s from CXCR3-positive naive cells showed higher hydrophobicity (lower Kidera factor 4), lower energy, and higher strength and volume indices than CXCR3-negative naive cells. Similar TRBV-TRBJ usage was shown by naive CXCR3-negative and CXCR3-positive cells from the same donor, whereas distinct patterns were shown by memory cells.

Sequencing instrument: NextSeq 550. The Human TCR Profiling Kit (MiLaboratory) was used to prepare UMI-labeled 5' RACE TRB cDNA libraries. cDNA synthesis used the entire amount of extracted RNA, and PCR amplification then used the entire amount of cDNA produced. Libraries were prepared in parallel with an identical number of PCR cycles. In the authors' own workflow: MIGEC and MiXCR extracted about 49,000 +/- 11,000 unique UMI-labeled TRB cDNA molecules per library, requiring at least two reads per UMI. On average, roughly 40,000 +/- 10,000 functional in-frame TRB CDR3 nucleotide clonotypes lacking stop codons were found per library. Diversity metrics, including normalized Shannon-Wiener and Chao1, were computed in VDJtools after downsampling to 5000 UMI-labeled TRB molecules per sample. VDJtools computed clonotype-size-weighted physicochemical properties of the central five CDR3 residues: interaction energy, strength, volume and Kidera factor 4. Reprocessed by TCRdb, the reads give a single entry per CDR3 protein sequence, without DNA. The V and J calls here are based on TCRdb, not the publication. The sample's clone listing holds approximately 59,000 distinct CDR3 sequences. The ten largest make up 0.71% of the sample.

Taken from the germline V gene, the CDR1 and CDR2 loops are SQVTM and ANQGSEA. Counted from cysteine to phenylalanine, this CDR3 has 12 amino acids. The coding DNA is unavailable. Each CD8+ T cell subset was flow-sorted in triplicate, with 250,000 to 350,000 cells per subset placed directly into RLT lysis buffer. Naive CD8+ T cells were defined stringently as CD45RO-CCR7+CD27+CD95- to exclude memory contaminants. Peripheral blood mononuclear cells were isolated from buffy coats by standard density gradient centrifugation. A FACSAria III was used to flow-sort naive CD8+ T cells into CXCR3-negative and CXCR3-positive populations. Total RNA was extracted from sorted cells with an RNeasy Mini Kit. Note on this clonotype: No cognate antigen has been identified for it.

The V gene is TRBV29-1 and the J gene is TRBJ2-7; the D call of TRBD1 rests on TCRdb alone, since no DNA is present to check it. The sequencing sample was made of naive CXCR3+ CD8+ T cells from blood. The cell subset or site label here, explained by the study, means: CD45RO-CCR7+CD27+CD95- naive CD8+ T cells expressing CXCR3 (TNR3+). The sequence was obtained from a human donor in good health. Some clones in this sample may be carry-over from other donors' samples. The CDR3 reads as follows: CSTGTGEYEQYF.